The 20 T cell receptor beta chains presented below share a single source sample, sequenced in a study of beta chain features in type 1 diabetes. Expressed TCRB transcripts were sequenced because the isolated RNA had all been reverse transcribed beforehand. Repertoires were generated with immunoSEQ multiplex PCR, while TCRdb's copy carries only in-frame clones and drops some. The repertoire consists of 200,000 to 250,000 clones, with around 68% occurring once and the leading ten covering 0.053%. Sequenced input: naive CD4+ T cells from blood. These receptor sequences come from a young man in good health.

V and J are TRBV7-9 and TRBJ2-7, with 8 bases aligning to TRBD2. From germline, CDR1 is SEHNR and CDR2 FQNEAQ (reference sequence). J was trimmed by 2 bases and V by 5 bases; bases with no gene match: 5. The CDR3 has 14 amino acids. The CDR3 nucleotides are TGTGCCAGCAGCAATACTAGCGGAGCCTACGAGCAGTACTTC. This sequence encodes CASSNTSGAYEQYF.

The chain joins TRBV29-1 to TRBJ2-3; tentatively, D is TRBD1 (6 bases). Germline CDR1 SQVTM, CDR2 ANQGSEA. CDR3 length equals 13 residues. V was clipped by 3 bases and J by 2 bases, with 9 bases between them. The chain's CDR3 is CSVERDTTDTQYF. The CDR3 DNA reads as TGCAGCGTTGAGAGGGACACCACAGATACGCAGTATTTT.

The rearrangement joins TRBV25-1 to TRBJ2-1, with TRBD1 identical over 7 bases. Germline V gene sequence: CDR1 MGHDK, CDR2 SYGVNS. The length of the CDR3 is 18 residues. Unmatched junction bases numbered 16, after V lost 3 bases and J lost 5 bases. CDR3 amino acids: CASSDRGPRGGMDNEQFF. CDR3 in DNA: TGTGCCAGCAGTGACCGAGGCCCCCGAGGGGGCATGGACAATGAGCAGTTCTTC.

This clone was counted between two and nine times. The V and J genes are TRBV7-2 and TRBJ2-1; no firm D call. Germline CDR1 is SGHTA and CDR2 is FQGNSA. The germline V and J ends were trimmed by 6 bases and 4 bases, with 4 bases remaining between them. This CDR3 comprises 11 residues. The CDR3 here is CASRGYNEQFF. As DNA, the CDR3 is TGTGCCAGCAGAGGGTACAATGAGCAGTTCTTC.

This clone was detected a few times. V and J are TRBV18 and TRBJ2-5; D is unresolved. Germline V CDR1 and CDR2: KGHSH, LQKENI. The germline V and J ends were trimmed by 3 bases and 10 bases, with 9 bases remaining between them. This CDR3 contains 11 residues. The CDR3 DNA is TGTGCCAGCTCACCGGAGTCGGACCAGTACTTC. Translation gives CASSPESDQYF.

The chain couples TRBV11-2 to TRBJ2-7; TRBD1 matches at 7 bases. V dropped 7 bases and J dropped 3; count of bases not matched to a gene: 15. CDR1 and CDR2 from the germline V gene are SGHAT and FQNNGV. This CDR3 has 16 amino acids. CDR3 amino acids: CASTGSFRRDSYEQYF. The CDR3 region has the DNA TGTGCCAGCACCGGATCGTTTCGTAGGGACAGCTACGAGCAGTACTTC. The whole variable domain, remainder taken from reference TRBV11-2 and TRBJ2-7, is EAGVAQSPRYKIIEKRQSVAFWCNPISGHATLYWYQQILGQGPKLLIQFQNNGVVDDSQLPKDRFSAERLKGVDSTLKIQPAKLEDSAVYLCASTGSFRRDSYEQYFGPGTRLTVT.

V usage is TRBV30 and J usage is TRBJ1-2; D remains ambiguous. The germline gives CDR1 GTSNPN, CDR2 SVGIG (reference sequence). This CDR3 spans 12 amino acids. The ends were cut back, 2 bases at V and 3 bases at J, with 7 bases in the middle. DNA of the CDR3: TGTGCCTGGAGTCCGGCAGACTATGGCTACACCTTC. The encoded protein is CAWSPADYGYTF.

The V gene is TRBV30, the J gene TRBJ2-7; either TRBD1 or TRBD2 may supply D (5 bases each). CDR1 and CDR2 from the germline V gene are GTSNPN and SVGIG (reference sequence). Trimming left V 5 bases short and J 2 bases short, with 10 bases between. The CDR3 has 12 residues. The CDR3 DNA follows: TGTGCCTGGGGGGACGGAGCCTACGAGCAGTACTTC. Translated: CAWGDGAYEQYF.

The chain links TRBV29-1 to TRBJ2-5, with 9 positions matching TRBD2. The CDR3 runs 17 residues. The germline V gene encodes CDR1 SQVTM and CDR2 ANQGSEA. The trim removed 7 bases at V and 2 bases at J, leaving 17 bases unmatched. This CDR3 is CSAAKKPGLAGQETQYF. CDR3 nucleotide sequence: TGCAGCGCTGCAAAAAAGCCGGGGCTAGCGGGGCAAGAGACCCAGTACTTC. The full variable domain, rest sourced from reference TRBV29-1 and TRBJ2-5, is SAVISQKPSRDICQRGTSLTIQCQVDSQVTMMFWYRQQPGQSLTLIATANQGSEATYESGFVIDKFPISRPNLTFSTLTVSNMSPEDSSIYLCSAAKKPGLAGQETQYFGPGTRLLVL.

The J gene is TRBJ2-7, the V gene TRBV7-9, with D perhaps TRBD1 (7 bases). CDR1 is SEHNR, CDR2 FQNEAQ, per germline (reference sequence). Trimming pared 5 bases from V and 5 bases from J, leaving 13 bases between. This CDR3 has 13 residues. The chain's CDR3 is CASSRGTVHEQYF. The CDR3 DNA reads as TGTGCCAGCAGCCGCGGGACAGTGCACGAGCAGTACTTC.

This chain links TRBV25-1 with TRBJ2-7; D ambiguous. This CDR3 comprises 12 residues. Germline V gene data show CDR1 as MGHDK and CDR2 as SYGVNS. V lost 3 bases to trimming and J lost 7 bases, with 10 bases between them. CDR3 region: CASSDSLREQYF. In DNA, the CDR3 is TGTGCCAGCAGTGATTCCCTTCGGGAGCAGTACTTC.

The genes are TRBV7-2 and TRBJ2-1; the D is unclear. Germline V lookup: CDR1 SGHTA, CDR2 FQGNSA. The CDR3 sequence is 13 residues long. Trimming took off 5 bases at V and 9 bases at J, with 14 bases between the two ends. In DNA form, the CDR3 reads TGTGCCAGCAGCATACCTGCGTATGGTGAGCAGTTCTTC. It encodes CASSIPAYGEQFF. Variable domain in full (rest from reference TRBV7-2 and TRBJ2-1): GAGVSQSPSNKVTEKGKDVELRCDPISGHTALYWYRQSLGQGLEFLIYFQGNSAPDKSGLPSDRFSAERTGGSVSTLTIQRTQQEDSAVYLCASSIPAYGEQFFGPGTRLTVL.

The CDR3 reads CASSERDEQYF. DNA of the CDR3: TGTGCCAGCAGTGAAAGGGACGAGCAGTACTTC. This sequence joins TRBV2 and TRBJ2-7, with D hard to call. Germline V gene lookup returns CDR1 SNHLY and CDR2 FYNNEI. The length of the CDR3 is 11 residues. V lost 2 bases and J 5 bases, leaving 4 bases between the germline ends.

V and J are TRBV5-1 and TRBJ2-3; D gene ambiguous. V was pared by 1 base and J by 5 bases, with 5 bases between. The CDR3 covers 12 residues. The V gene's germline CDR1 is SGHRS and CDR2 YFSETQ. CDR3 region: CASSLRGDTQYF. CDR3 coding DNA: TGCGCCAGCAGCTTGAGAGGAGATACGCAGTATTTT.

V is TRBV7-9 and J is TRBJ2-1, with D tentatively TRBD2 (6 bases). Germline V gene sequence: CDR1 SEHNR, CDR2 FQNEAQ (reference sequence). Deletions cut 7 bases from V and 7 bases from J, with 11 bases between. The CDR3 covers 12 residues. CDR3 region: CASTRLENEQFF. For the CDR3, the DNA is TGTGCCAGCACCCGACTAGAGAATGAGCAGTTCTTC.

The rearrangement joins TRBV5-1 to TRBJ2-3; D not certain. V lost 3 bases and J lost 0, with 11 bases in between. The CDR3 length is 15 residues. CDR1 and CDR2 from the germline V gene are SGHRS and YFSETQ. The DNA for the CDR3 is TGCGCCAGCAGCTATGAACCGACGAGCACAGATACGCAGTATTTT. It codes for CASSYEPTSTDTQYF.

This chain connects TRBV7-2 to TRBJ2-3; D is possibly TRBD2 (6 bases). V shed 1 base and J shed 10 bases, with 21 bases lying between them. The germline gives CDR1 SGHTA, CDR2 FQGNSA. The CDR3 spans 16 residues. The CDR3 sequence: CASSLVAAPKSAAQYF. DNA for the CDR3: TGTGCCAGCAGCTTAGTAGCGGCACCAAAATCGGCTGCGCAGTATTTT. Full variable domain (outside the CDR3, taken from reference TRBV7-2 and TRBJ2-3): GAGVSQSPSNKVTEKGKDVELRCDPISGHTALYWYRQSLGQGLEFLIYFQGNSAPDKSGLPSDRFSAERTGGSVSTLTIQRTQQEDSAVYLCASSLVAAPKSAAQYFGPGTRLTVL.

The rearrangement links TRBV28 to TRBJ2-6; the D gene is possibly TRBD1 (6 bases). V was shortened by 5 bases and J by 2 bases, with 13 bases between the two germline ends. This CDR3 has 16 amino acids. Germline values: CDR1 MDHEN, CDR2 SYDVKM. This CDR3 is CASSPMSGAGANVLTF. The CDR3 nucleotides are TGTGCCAGCAGTCCGATGTCAGGGGCTGGGGCCAACGTCCTGACTTTC.

This clone was recorded a few times. The chain couples TRBV29-1 to TRBJ2-1; 8 bases are a match to TRBD2. This CDR3 contains 12 residues. Germline V lookup: CDR1 SQVTM, CDR2 ANQGSEA. V lost 4 bases to trimming and J lost 12 bases; unmatched junction nucleotides: 8. CDR3: CSVGGTSGPQFF. CDR3 DNA: TGCAGCGTTGGCGGTACTAGCGGCCCGCAGTTCTTC.

This clone was counted a few times. The chain joins TRBV25-1 to TRBJ2-5, with 9 bases fitting TRBD2. The CDR3 sequence is 13 residues long. CDR1 is MGHDK, CDR2 SYGVNS, per germline. The junction had 5 bases not matched to a gene; V was cut back by 7 bases and J by 5 bases. The CDR3 sequence: CASKLAGVETQYF. CDR3 in DNA: TGTGCCAGCAAGTTAGCGGGAGTTGAGACCCAGTACTTC.